This T cell receptor (beta chain) emerged from a study of CD8 T cells in Susac syndrome. Blood CD8+ and CD4+ T cells underwent high-throughput TCR beta sequencing. FACS enriched CD8+ TEMRA cells, while bulk CD8+ and CD4+ were negatively isolated. Random-hexamer reverse transcription was applied to roughly 0.5 to 1 ug RNA. Multiplex PCR with immunoSEQ amplified the TCR beta CDR3 across 54 Vbeta and 13 Jbeta. TCRdb fed the immunoSEQ multiplex PCR reads into MiXCR, producing one record per CDR3 protein. The table lists around 300,000 distinct CDR3 sequences, approximately 90% of them singletons. V was clipped by 6 bases and J by 0 bases, with 12 bases between them. The CDR3 runs 14 residues. Germline assignment: CDR1 DFQATT and CDR2 SNEGSKA (reference sequence).

Material for sequencing was CD4+ T cells from PBMCs. This TCR came from a human donor with multiple sclerosis. The chain joins TRBV20-1 to TRBJ2-1; D unclear. In nucleotides, the CDR3 is TGCAGTGCAGCTCGCAGGAGCTCCTACAATGAGCAGTTCTTC. Residues: CSAARRSSYNEQFF.